This T cell receptor beta chain was captured by sequencing in a study of PD-L1 blockade in urothelial cancer. Spiking of synthetic TCR analog templates was performed in each PCR. Produced via immunoSEQ multiplex PCR; TCRdb's table is partial and in-frame only. The data contain about 48,000 clones, approximately 81% of them seen just once; the ten biggest clones take up roughly 8.8%. Germline CDR1 SNHLY, CDR2 FYNNEI. The CDR3 covers 14 residues. Trimming pared 8 bases from V and 3 bases from J, leaving 13 bases between. The sample's time point: peripheral blood 6 weeks after treatment start. This sequence originates from a man between 65 and 85 years old with urothelial cancer. This chain links TRBV2 with TRBJ2-2; D may be TRBD1 (5 bases). The specimen comprised PBMCs, sampled around atezolizumab (anti-PD-L1) treatment. The CDR3 is CASQTTVYTGELFF. The CDR3 bases are TGTGCCAGCCAGACGACAGTGTACACCGGGGAGCTGTTTTTT.